This T cell receptor beta chain was sequenced for a study of OX40 agonist ivuxolimab in advanced cancers. Study-level background: Patients with hepatocellular carcinoma, melanoma, renal cell or head and neck cancer made up the dose-escalation patients. Partial responses, seen in three patients, involved one hepatocellular carcinoma and two cutaneous melanomas. Participants could have had prior anti-PD-1, anti-PD-L1 or anti-CTLA-4 therapy, and around 43% had some. Findings and limits, study-wide: Expanded peripheral T cells had an undetermined antigen specificity.

TCRdb's table, derived via immunoSEQ multiplex PCR, lists solely in-frame clones and lacks some. The repertoire includes 30,000 to 40,000 clones, 65% to 80% of them detected once, and over 9.5% sits in the top ten. This clone has just one count. What it binds is not known. Germline CDR1 is GTSNPN and CDR2 is SVGIG (reference sequence). There are 14 residues in the CDR3. The V gene lost 1 base and the J gene lost 2 bases, with 9 bases spanning the gap. The source is an adult with an advanced solid tumor such as melanoma, head and neck, liver or kidney cancer. V is TRBV30 and J is TRBJ1-5; D not certain. Sequencing was performed on CD4+ or CD8+ T cells sorted from blood, taken in a trial of the OX40 agonist ivuxolimab. The CDR3 DNA reads TGTGCCTGGAGTGGGGCTGGCGGCAATCAGCCCCAGCATTTT. As protein: CAWSGAGGNQPQHF.